The source of this T cell receptor beta chain is a study of PD-1 blockade in classical Hodgkin lymphoma. As for the study in general: Once every 2 weeks, patients received intravenous nivolumab at 3 mg/kg.

This clone rates as medium-sized (0.01 to 0.1%). What it recognizes is unknown. The CDR3 has 19 residues. V was pared by 6 bases and J by 9 bases, with 28 bases of the junction left unmatched. Study conclusions and caveats: Partial responders and progressors had significantly lower baseline TCR diversity.

Time point specified: cycle 4 day 1 (C4D1), after five to seven weeks of nivolumab. There was relapse after autologous stem cell transplantation in every patient, and there was variation in brentuximab vedotin exposure. Complete response, partial response or progressive disease constituted the best response categories observed. TCRdb's table, derived via immunoSEQ multiplex PCR, lists solely in-frame clones and lacks some. The sample carries 20,000 to 25,000 clones, 81% recorded once. The sequence derives from a human donor with classical Hodgkin lymphoma. Sequencing used peripheral blood mononuclear cells (PBMCs), obtained before the fourth cycle of nivolumab. This chain joins TRBV23-1 and TRBJ2-7, with 8 bases identical to TRBD1. TRBV23-1 is labeled an ORF, and its function is uncertain. The CDR3 sequence: CASRGRGQGETRGAKGQYF. In DNA form, the CDR3 reads TGCGCCAGCAGGGGTCGCGGACAGGGAGAGACGAGGGGGGCGAAGGGGCAGTACTTC.